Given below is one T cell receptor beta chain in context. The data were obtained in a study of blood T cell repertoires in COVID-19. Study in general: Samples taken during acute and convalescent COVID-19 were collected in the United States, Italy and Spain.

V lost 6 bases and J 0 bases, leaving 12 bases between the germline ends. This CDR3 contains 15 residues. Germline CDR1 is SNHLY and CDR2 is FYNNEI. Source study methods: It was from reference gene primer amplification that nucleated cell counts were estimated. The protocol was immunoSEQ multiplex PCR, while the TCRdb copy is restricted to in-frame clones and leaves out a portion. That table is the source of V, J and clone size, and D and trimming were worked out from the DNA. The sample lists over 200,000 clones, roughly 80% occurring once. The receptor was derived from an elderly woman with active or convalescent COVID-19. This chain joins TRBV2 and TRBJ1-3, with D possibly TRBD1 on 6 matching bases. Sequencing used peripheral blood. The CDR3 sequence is CASSLDRGSGNTIYF. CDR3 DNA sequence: TGTGCCAGCAGCCTGGACAGAGGCTCTGGAAACACCATATATTTT.